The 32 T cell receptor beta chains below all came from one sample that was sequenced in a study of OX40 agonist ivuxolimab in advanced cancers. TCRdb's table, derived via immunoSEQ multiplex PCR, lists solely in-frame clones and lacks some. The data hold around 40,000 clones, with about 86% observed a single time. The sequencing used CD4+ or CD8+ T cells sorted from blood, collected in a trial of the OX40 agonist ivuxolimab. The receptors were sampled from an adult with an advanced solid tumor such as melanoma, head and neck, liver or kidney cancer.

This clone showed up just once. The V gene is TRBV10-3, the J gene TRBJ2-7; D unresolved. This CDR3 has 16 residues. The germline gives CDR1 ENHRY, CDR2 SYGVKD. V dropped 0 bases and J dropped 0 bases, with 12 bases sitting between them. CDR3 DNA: TGTGCCATCAGTGAGTCAGATAGCACCTTCTCCTACGAGCAGTACTTC. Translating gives CAISESDSTFSYEQYF.

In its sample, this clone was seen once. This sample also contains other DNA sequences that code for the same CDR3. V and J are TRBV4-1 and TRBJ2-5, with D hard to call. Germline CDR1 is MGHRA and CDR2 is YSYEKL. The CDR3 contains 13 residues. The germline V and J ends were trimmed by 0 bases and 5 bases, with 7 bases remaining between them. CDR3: CASSQEGRETQYF. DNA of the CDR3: TGCGCCAGCAGCCAAGAGGGTAGGGAGACCCAGTACTTC.

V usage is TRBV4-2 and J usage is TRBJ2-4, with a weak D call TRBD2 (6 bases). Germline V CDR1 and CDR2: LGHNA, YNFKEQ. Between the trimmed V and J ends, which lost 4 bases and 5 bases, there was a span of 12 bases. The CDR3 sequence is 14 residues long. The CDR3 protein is CASSPRRGENIQYF. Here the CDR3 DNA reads TGTGCCAGCAGCCCACGGCGGGGTGAAAACATTCAGTACTTC.

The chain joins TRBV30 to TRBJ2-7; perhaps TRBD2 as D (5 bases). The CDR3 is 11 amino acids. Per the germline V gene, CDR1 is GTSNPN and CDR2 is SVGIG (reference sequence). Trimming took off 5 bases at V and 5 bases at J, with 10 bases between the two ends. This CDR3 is CAWGEKDEQYF. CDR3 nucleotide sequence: TGTGCCTGGGGGGAGAAAGACGAGCAGTACTTC.

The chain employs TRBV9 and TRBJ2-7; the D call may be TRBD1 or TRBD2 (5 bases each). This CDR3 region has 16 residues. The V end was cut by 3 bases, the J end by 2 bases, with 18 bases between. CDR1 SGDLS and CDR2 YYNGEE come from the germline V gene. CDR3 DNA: TGTGCCAGCAGCGCCTCTTCAAAGGGGACCCCCTACGAGCAGTACTTC. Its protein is CASSASSKGTPYEQYF.

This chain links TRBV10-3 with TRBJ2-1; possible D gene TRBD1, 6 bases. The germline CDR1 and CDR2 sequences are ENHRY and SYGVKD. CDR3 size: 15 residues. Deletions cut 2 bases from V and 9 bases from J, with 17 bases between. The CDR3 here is CAISEVGRADSEQFF. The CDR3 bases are TGTGCCATCAGTGAGGTCGGCAGGGCGGACAGTGAGCAGTTCTTC.

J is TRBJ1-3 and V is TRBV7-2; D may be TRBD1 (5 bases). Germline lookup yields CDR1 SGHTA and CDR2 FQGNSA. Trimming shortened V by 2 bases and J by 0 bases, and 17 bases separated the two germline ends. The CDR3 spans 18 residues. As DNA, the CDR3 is TGTGCCAGCAGCTTAAGGGGCCAGGGCGCCTTCTCTGGAAACACCATATATTTT. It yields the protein CASSLRGQGAFSGNTIYF.

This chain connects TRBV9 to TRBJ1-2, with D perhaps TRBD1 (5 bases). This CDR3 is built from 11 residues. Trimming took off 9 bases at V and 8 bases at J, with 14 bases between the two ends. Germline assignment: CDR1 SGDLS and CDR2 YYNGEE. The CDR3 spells CATRRGGGYTF. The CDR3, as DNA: TGTGCCACCAGAAGGGGAGGCGGCTACACCTTC.

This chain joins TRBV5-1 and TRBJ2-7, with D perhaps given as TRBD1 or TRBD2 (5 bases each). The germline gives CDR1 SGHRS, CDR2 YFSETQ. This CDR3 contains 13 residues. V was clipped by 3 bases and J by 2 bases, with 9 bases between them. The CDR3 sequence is CASSYQGPYEQYF. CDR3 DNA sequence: TGCGCCAGCAGCTATCAGGGACCCTACGAGCAGTACTTC.

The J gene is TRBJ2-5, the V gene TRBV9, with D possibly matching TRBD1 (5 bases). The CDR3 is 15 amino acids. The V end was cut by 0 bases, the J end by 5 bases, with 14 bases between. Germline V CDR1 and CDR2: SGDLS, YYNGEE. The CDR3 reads CASSVGARVFETQYF. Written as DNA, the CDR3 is TGTGCCAGCAGCGTAGGGGCCAGGGTGTTTGAGACCCAGTACTTC. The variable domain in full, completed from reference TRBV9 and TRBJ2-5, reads DSGVTQTPKHLITATGQRVTLRCSPRSGDLSVYWYQQSLDQGLQFLIQYYNGEERAKGNILERFSAQQFPDLHSELNLSSLELGDSALYFCASSVGARVFETQYFGPGTRLLVL.

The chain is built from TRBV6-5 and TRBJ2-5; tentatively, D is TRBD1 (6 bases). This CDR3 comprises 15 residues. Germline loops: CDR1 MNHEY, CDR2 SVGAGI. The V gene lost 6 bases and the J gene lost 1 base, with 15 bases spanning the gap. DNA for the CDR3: TGTGCCAGCAGCCTATGGGTGGGGGCCCAAGAGACCCAGTACTTC. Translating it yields CASSLWVGAQETQYF.

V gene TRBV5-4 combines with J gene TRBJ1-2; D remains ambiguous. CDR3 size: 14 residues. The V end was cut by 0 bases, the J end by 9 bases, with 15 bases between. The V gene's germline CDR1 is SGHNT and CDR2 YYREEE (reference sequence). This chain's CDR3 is CASSLAALRKSYTF. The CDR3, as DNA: TGTGCCAGCAGCTTGGCGGCCCTCCGGAAGAGCTACACCTTC.

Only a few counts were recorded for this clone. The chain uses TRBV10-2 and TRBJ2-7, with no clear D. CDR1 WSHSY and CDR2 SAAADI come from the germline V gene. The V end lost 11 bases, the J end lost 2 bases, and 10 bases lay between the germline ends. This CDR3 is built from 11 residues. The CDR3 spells CAGNGTYEQYF. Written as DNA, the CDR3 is TGCGCCGGCAACGGTACCTACGAGCAGTACTTC.

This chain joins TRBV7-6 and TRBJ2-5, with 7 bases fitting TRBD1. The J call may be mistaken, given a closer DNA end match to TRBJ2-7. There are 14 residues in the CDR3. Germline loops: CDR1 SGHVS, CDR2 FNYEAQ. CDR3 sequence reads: CASSLSRGINEQYF. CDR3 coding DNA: TGTGCCAGCAGCTTGAGCAGGGGGATCAACGAGCAGTACTTC.

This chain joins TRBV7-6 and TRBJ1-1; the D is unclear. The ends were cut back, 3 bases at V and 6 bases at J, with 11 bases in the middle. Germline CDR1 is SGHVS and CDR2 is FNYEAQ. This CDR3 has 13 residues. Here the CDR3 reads CASSLDLGSEAFF. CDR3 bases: TGTGCCAGCAGCTTGGACCTGGGGTCTGAAGCTTTCTTT.

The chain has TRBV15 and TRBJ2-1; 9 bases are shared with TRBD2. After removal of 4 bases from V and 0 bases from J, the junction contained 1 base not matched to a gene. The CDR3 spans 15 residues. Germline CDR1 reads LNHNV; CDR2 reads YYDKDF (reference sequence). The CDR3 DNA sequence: TGTGCCACCAGCAAGCGGGGGGACTCCTACAATGAGCAGTTCTTC. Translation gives CATSKRGDSYNEQFF.

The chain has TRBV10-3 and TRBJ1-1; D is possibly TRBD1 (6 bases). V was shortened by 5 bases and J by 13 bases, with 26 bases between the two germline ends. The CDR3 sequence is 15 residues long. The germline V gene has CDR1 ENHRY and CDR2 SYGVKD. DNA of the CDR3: TGTGCCATCAGTCCAGCTCCGGACAGACCCCCTGGGGTTTTCTTT. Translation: CAISPAPDRPPGVFF.

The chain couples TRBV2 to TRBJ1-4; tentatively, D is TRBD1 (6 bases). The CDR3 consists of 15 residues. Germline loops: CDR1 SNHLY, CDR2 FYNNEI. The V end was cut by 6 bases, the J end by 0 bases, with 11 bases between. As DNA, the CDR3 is TGTGCCAGCAGGAACAGGGAAGCAACTAATGAAAAACTGTTTTTT. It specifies CASRNREATNEKLFF.

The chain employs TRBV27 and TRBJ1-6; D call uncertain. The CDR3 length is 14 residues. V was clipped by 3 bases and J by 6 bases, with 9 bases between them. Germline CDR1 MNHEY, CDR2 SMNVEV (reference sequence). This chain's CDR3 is CASSFYTGNSPLHF. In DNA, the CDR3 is TGTGCCAGCAGTTTTTACACGGGTAATTCACCCCTCCACTTT.

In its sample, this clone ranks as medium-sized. The CDR3 nucleotides are TGTGCCAGCAGTTACTCTACCCCGGACAGAACCTACGAGCAGTACTTC. It encodes CASSYSTPDRTYEQYF. This chain links TRBV6-6 with TRBJ2-7; D may be TRBD1 (6 bases). The V gene lost 0 bases and the J gene lost 2 bases, with 14 bases spanning the gap. This CDR3 contains 16 residues. Germline V lookup: CDR1 MNHNY, CDR2 SVGAGI (reference sequence).

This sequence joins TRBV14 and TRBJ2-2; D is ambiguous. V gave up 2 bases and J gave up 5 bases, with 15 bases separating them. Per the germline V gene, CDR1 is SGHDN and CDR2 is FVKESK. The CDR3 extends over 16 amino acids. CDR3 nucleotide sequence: TGTGCCAGCAGCCAATACCGGTCGGCCAGGACCGGGGAGCTGTTTTTT. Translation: CASSQYRSARTGELFF. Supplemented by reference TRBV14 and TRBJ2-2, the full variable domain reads EAGVTQFPSHSVIEKGQTVTLRCDPISGHDNLYWYRRVMGKEIKFLLHFVKESKQDESGMPNNRFLAERTGGTYSTLKVQPAELEDSGVYFCASSQYRSARTGELFFGEGSRLTVL.

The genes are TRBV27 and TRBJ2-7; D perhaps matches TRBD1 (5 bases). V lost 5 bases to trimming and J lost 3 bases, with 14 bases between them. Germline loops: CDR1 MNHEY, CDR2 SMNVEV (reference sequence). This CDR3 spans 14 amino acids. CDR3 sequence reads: CASSTRDSGYEQYF. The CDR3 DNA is TGTGCCAGCAGTACCAGGGATTCAGGCTACGAGCAGTACTTC.

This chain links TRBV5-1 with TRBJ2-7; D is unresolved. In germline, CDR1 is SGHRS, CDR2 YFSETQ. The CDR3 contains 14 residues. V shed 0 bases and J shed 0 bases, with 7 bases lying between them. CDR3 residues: CASSLEYSSYEQYF. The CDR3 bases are TGCGCCAGCAGCTTGGAGTATAGCTCCTACGAGCAGTACTTC.

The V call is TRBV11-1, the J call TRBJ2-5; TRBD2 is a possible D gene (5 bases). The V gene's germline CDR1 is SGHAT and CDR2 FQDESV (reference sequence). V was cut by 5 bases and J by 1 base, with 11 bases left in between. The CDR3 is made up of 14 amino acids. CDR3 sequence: CASSPGNAQETQYF. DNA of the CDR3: TGTGCCAGCAGCCCCGGGAATGCCCAAGAGACCCAGTACTTC.

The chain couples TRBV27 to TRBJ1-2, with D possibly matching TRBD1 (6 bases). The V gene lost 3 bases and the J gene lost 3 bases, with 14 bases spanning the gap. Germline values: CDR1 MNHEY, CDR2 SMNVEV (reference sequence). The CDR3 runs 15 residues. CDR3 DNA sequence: TGTGCCAGCAGTTTTGACAGGCTGGACCACTATGGCTACACCTTC. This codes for CASSFDRLDHYGYTF.

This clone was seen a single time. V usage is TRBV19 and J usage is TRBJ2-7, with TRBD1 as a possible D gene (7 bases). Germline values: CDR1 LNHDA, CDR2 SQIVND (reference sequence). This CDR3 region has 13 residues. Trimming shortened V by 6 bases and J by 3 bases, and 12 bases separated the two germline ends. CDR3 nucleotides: TGTGCCAGTAGCAGACAGGGACTCTACGAGCAGTACTTC. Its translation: CASSRQGLYEQYF.

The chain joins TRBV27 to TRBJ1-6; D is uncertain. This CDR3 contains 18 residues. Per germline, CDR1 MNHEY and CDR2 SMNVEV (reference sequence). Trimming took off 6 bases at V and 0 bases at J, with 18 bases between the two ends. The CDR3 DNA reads TGTGCCAGCAGCTGGGAGGTCCCGACGAGCTCCTATAATTCACCCCTCCACTTT. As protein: CASSWEVPTSSYNSPLHF.

CDR3 coding DNA: TGTGCCAGCAGCTTGGGTTGGCAGGAGCAGTTCTTC. Translated, it gives CASSLGWQEQFF. The V gene is TRBV5-4, the J gene TRBJ2-1; no firm D call. Trimming stripped 0 bases from V and 10 bases from J, with 8 bases between. The germline CDR1 and CDR2 sequences are SGHNT and YYREEE (reference sequence). This CDR3 comprises 12 residues. The variable domain in full, completed from reference TRBV5-4 and TRBJ2-1, reads ETGVTQSPTHLIKTRGQQVTLRCSSQSGHNTVSWYQQALGQGPQFIFQYYREEENGRGNFPPRFSGLQFPNYSSELNVNALELDDSALYLCASSLGWQEQFFGPGTRLTVL.

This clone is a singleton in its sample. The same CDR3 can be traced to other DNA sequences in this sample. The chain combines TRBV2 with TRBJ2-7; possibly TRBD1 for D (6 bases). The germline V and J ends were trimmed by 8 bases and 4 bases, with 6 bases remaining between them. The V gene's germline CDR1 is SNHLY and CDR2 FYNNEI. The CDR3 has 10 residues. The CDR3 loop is CASQGYEQYF. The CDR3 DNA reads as TGTGCCAGCCAGGGGTACGAGCAGTACTTC.

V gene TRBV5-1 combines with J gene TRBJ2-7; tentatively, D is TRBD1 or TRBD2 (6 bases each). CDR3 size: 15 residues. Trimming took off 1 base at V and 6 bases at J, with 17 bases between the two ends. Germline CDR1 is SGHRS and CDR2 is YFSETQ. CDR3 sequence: CASSLYVEGVSEQYF. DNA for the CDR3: TGCGCCAGCAGCTTGTATGTGGAGGGGGTTAGCGAGCAGTACTTC. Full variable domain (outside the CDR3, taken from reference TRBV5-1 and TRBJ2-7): KAGVTQTPRYLIKTRGQQVTLSCSPISGHRSVSWYQQTPGQGLQFLFEYFSETQRNKGNFPGRFSGRQFSNSRSEMNVSTLELGDSALYLCASSLYVEGVSEQYFGPGTRLTVT.

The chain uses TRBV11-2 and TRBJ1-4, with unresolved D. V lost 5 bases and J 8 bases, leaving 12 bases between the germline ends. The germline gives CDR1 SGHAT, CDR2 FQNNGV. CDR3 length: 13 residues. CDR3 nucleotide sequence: TGTGCCAGCAGCGCAAGGATCCGGGAAAAACTGTTTTTT. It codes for CASSARIREKLFF.

The CDR3 protein is CAIRQASGVLDTQYF. Here the CDR3 DNA reads TGTGCCATCAGACAGGCTAGCGGGGTTTTAGATACGCAGTATTTT. The chain carries TRBV10-3 and TRBJ2-3; 9 bases line up with TRBD2. The CDR3 spans 15 residues. Germline CDR1 and CDR2: ENHRY and SYGVKD. After removal of 6 bases from V and 5 bases from J, the junction contained 9 bases not matched to a gene.